The clone carrying this TCR beta chain has a single count. The source of the sample is a study of blood T cell repertoires in COVID-19. Authors' data handling: Reference gene primer amplification gave nucleated cell count estimates. Assay: immunoSEQ multiplex PCR; the TCRdb copy retains only in-frame clones and omits some. D and trimming come from the DNA, and the V and J calls and clone size come from that table. The table has fewer than 450,000 clones, roughly 87% seen once. The CDR3 length is 13 residues. V lost 7 bases to trimming and J lost 7 bases; unmatched junction nucleotides: 8. Germline V gives CDR1 MDHEN, CDR2 SYDVKM.

The J gene is TRBJ1-2, the V gene TRBV28, with 8 nucleotides matching TRBD1. What was sequenced was PBMCs or T cells enriched from blood (not recorded which). The clonotype originates from a woman aged 25 to 39 who had recovered from COVID-19. CDR3 sequence (DNA): TGTGCCAGCACAGGGGGCCAGAGGGGTGGCTACACCTTC. Translating it yields CASTGGQRGGYTF.